One sample yielded the 20 T cell receptor beta chains listed below, sequenced in a study of T cell changes during pregnancy in multiple sclerosis. Libraries were prepared by immunoSEQ multiplex PCR; TCRdb keeps only in-frame clonotypes and omits some of them. Of roughly 44,000 clones listed, 85% to 90% are singletons. The sequenced sample was CD8+ T cells from peripheral blood mononuclear cells, obtained after pregnancy. The receptor set was obtained from a female donor in good health, enrolled as a control in a pregnancy study.

The V and J genes are TRBV5-4 and TRBJ1-5; D is unclear. The germline V and J ends were trimmed by 4 bases and 3 bases, with 14 bases remaining between them. Germline V gene sequence: CDR1 SGHNT, CDR2 YYREEE (reference sequence). The length of the CDR3 is 15 residues. CDR3 DNA: TGTGCCAGCAGCGTAGAACCAGCGGACAATCAGCCCCAGCATTTT. This sequence encodes CASSVEPADNQPQHF.

V and J are TRBV28 and TRBJ2-1, with D perhaps TRBD1 (6 bases). CDR3 size: 16 residues. Germline-derived CDR1 and CDR2 are MDHEN and SYDVKM. Trimming cost V 1 base and J 3 bases, with 13 bases left between them. CDR3 nucleotide sequence: TGTGCCAGCAGTTTATCGAGGGGGTTCCGCTACAATGAGCAGTTCTTC. Its protein product is CASSLSRGFRYNEQFF. Complete variable domain (other parts from reference TRBV28 and TRBJ2-1): DVKVTQSSRYLVKRTGEKVFLECVQDMDHENMFWYRQDPGLGLRLIYFSYDVKMKEKGDIPEGYSVSREKKERFSLILESASTNQTSMYLCASSLSRGFRYNEQFFGPGTRLTVL.

The chain employs TRBV5-1 and TRBJ2-7; TRBD1 aligns across 7 bases. Trimming cost V 4 bases and J 4 bases; bases outside gene matches: 2. The germline CDR1 and CDR2 sequences are SGHRS and YFSETQ. The length of the CDR3 is 12 residues. The CDR3 is CASSRDRYEQYF. CDR3 coding DNA: TGCGCCAGCAGCCGGGACAGATACGAGCAGTACTTC.

This chain uses TRBV7-9 with TRBJ1-1, with a possible D match to TRBD1 (6 bases). V was clipped by 3 bases and J by 5 bases, with 19 bases between them. The germline V gene has CDR1 SEHNR and CDR2 FQNEAQ (reference sequence). CDR3 length equals 16 residues. The CDR3 protein is CASSFEDRRRLTEAFF. The CDR3 DNA follows: TGTGCCAGCAGCTTCGAGGACAGACGGAGATTGACTGAAGCTTTCTTT.

This rearrangement joins TRBV7-3 to TRBJ2-5, with a weak D call TRBD1 (6 bases). CDR1 is SGHTA and CDR2 is FQGTGA in the germline V gene. Trimming left V 3 bases short and J 4 bases short, with 9 bases between. The CDR3 consists of 13 residues. In nucleotides, the CDR3 is TGTGCCAGCAGCTTTTTGACAGGAGAGACCCAGTACTTC. Translation gives CASSFLTGETQYF.

This chain links TRBV11-2 with TRBJ2-3, with 10 nucleotides matching TRBD2. Germline-derived CDR1 and CDR2 are SGHAT and FQNNGV. The CDR3 is 15 residues long. With 8 bases clipped from V and 2 bases from J, the junction kept 7 bases outside the gene matches. The DNA of the CDR3 is TGTGCCAGCCGGCCTAGCGGGGGATCCACAGATACGCAGTATTTT. It yields the protein CASRPSGGSTDTQYF.

The chain employs TRBV2 and TRBJ1-5; D is uncertain. The germline CDR1 and CDR2 sequences are SNHLY and FYNNEI. This CDR3 spans 15 amino acids. V lost 4 bases and J lost 0, with 10 bases in between. The CDR3 loop reads CASSAGSISNQPQHF. The DNA of the CDR3 is TGTGCCAGCAGTGCCGGGAGTATTAGCAATCAGCCCCAGCATTTT.

This clone was detected only a few times. This sequence joins TRBV27 and TRBJ1-2; D remains ambiguous. This CDR3 is 12 amino acids long. From germline, CDR1 is MNHEY and CDR2 SMNVEV (reference sequence). V lost 8 bases to trimming and J lost 4 bases, with 11 bases between them. CDR3 protein: CASGRGIYGYTF. The DNA of the CDR3 is TGTGCCAGCGGGAGAGGGATCTATGGCTACACCTTC.

In this sample, this clone turned up once. CDR3 amino acids: CASSPVSGSNQPQHF. In nucleotides, the CDR3 is TGTGCCAGCAGCCCCGTTAGCGGGAGCAATCAGCCCCAGCATTTT. This chain joins TRBV6-6 and TRBJ1-5, with no clear D. The CDR3 contains 15 residues. Trimming took off 6 bases at V and 1 base at J, with 13 bases between the two ends. CDR1 is MNHNY and CDR2 is SVGAGI in the germline V gene (reference sequence).

The V and J genes are TRBV4-3 and TRBJ2-1; TRBD2 matches 13 bases. CDR1 is LGHNA and CDR2 is YSLEER in the germline V gene. This CDR3 has 16 amino acids. The V and J ends lost 0 bases and 9 bases, in that order; junction bases with no gene match: 5. The CDR3 here is CASSQDSTSGGIEQFF. CDR3 sequence (DNA): TGCGCCAGCAGCCAAGATTCGACTAGCGGGGGGATTGAGCAGTTCTTC.

The chain is built from TRBV29-1 and TRBJ2-5, with 10 bases identical to TRBD1. The V segment lost 1 base and the J segment 3 bases; nucleotides outside the gene matches: 2. Germline V gene sequence: CDR1 SQVTM, CDR2 ANQGSEA. The CDR3 has 14 amino acids. CDR3 nucleotide sequence: TGCAGCGTTGAAGGGGACAGGGGAAAAGAGACCCAGTACTTC. Translation: CSVEGDRGKETQYF.

The J gene is TRBJ1-5, the V gene TRBV4-1; 7 bases fit TRBD1. Trimming removed 6 bases from V and 3 bases from J; junction bases left unmatched: 5. CDR3 length: 14 residues. Looked up from germline, CDR1 is MGHRA and CDR2 is YSYEKL. CDR3 sequence reads: CASSHGTDNQPQHF. In DNA, the CDR3 is TGCGCCAGCAGTCACGGGACAGACAATCAGCCCCAGCATTTT.

This chain joins TRBV4-3 and TRBJ1-6; 7 bases are a match to TRBD1. Germline values: CDR1 LGHNA, CDR2 YSLEER. V gave up 0 bases and J gave up 3 bases; unmatched junction bases: 2. The CDR3 sequence is 16 residues long. Here the CDR3 DNA reads TGCGCCAGCAGCCAAGATAGGGACAGCTATAATTCACCCCTCCACTTT. Translated: CASSQDRDSYNSPLHF.

V usage is TRBV10-3 and J usage is TRBJ2-3, with a tentative D call TRBD2 (5 bases). The CDR3 is made up of 13 amino acids. Germline values: CDR1 ENHRY, CDR2 SYGVKD. V lost 1 base, J lost 7 bases, and 9 bases lay in between. The CDR3 bases are TGTGCCATCAGTGAGTGGGAGTTACATACGCAGTATTTT. It yields the protein CAISEWELHTQYF.

This clone is termed large. The genes are TRBV2 and TRBJ1-2, with 8 bases that match TRBD1. From germline, CDR1 is SNHLY and CDR2 FYNNEI. The CDR3 covers 12 residues. Trimming cost V 11 bases and J 8 bases; bases outside gene matches: 10. The CDR3 protein is CAALDRVEGYTF. In nucleotides, the CDR3 is TGTGCCGCTCTGGACAGGGTGGAGGGCTACACCTTC.

The chain has TRBV4-3 and TRBJ2-7; D is possibly TRBD2 (6 bases). Germline CDR1 and CDR2: LGHNA and YSLEER. CDR3 length: 14 amino acids. V lost 0 bases, J lost 4 bases, and 10 bases lay in between. The CDR3 DNA sequence: TGCGCCAGCAGCCAAGATATCGGGGGTTACGAGCAGTACTTC. It codes for CASSQDIGGYEQYF.

CDR3: CASSPAGSNYGYTF. CDR3 nucleotide sequence: TGCGCCAGCAGCCCTGCGGGGTCTAACTATGGCTACACCTTC. The rearrangement joins TRBV4-3 to TRBJ1-2; D gene ambiguous. V lost 4 bases and J lost 0, with 9 bases in between. CDR3 length equals 14 residues. Germline assignment: CDR1 LGHNA and CDR2 YSLEER.

The genes are TRBV28 and TRBJ1-6; TRBD1 matches 7 bases. J lost 0 bases, V lost 11 bases, and 7 bases had no gene match. The CDR3 totals 15 residues. CDR1 and CDR2 from the germline V gene are MDHEN and SYDVKM. Here the CDR3 DNA reads TGTGCCTCTCGGGACAGTAGCTCCTATAATTCACCCCTCCACTTT. Its protein product is CASRDSSSYNSPLHF.

The CDR3 bases are TGTGCCAGCAGCTTGGACAGGCCTGGCTATGGGCTGTTTTTT. This translates into CASSLDRPGYGLFF. The V call is TRBV14, the J call TRBJ1-4; 7 nucleotides agree with TRBD1. This CDR3 contains 14 residues. Trimming removed 5 bases from V and 14 bases from J; junction bases left unmatched: 14. Germline CDR1 is SGHDN and CDR2 is FVKESK.

The V and J genes are TRBV9 and TRBJ1-1, with D hard to call. Trimming took 4 bases from V and 0 from J, leaving 7 bases between them. The CDR3 has 13 amino acids. Germline values: CDR1 SGDLS, CDR2 YYNGEE. The CDR3 loop reads CASSPLLNTEAFF. CDR3 sequence (DNA): TGTGCCAGCAGCCCTCTTTTGAACACTGAAGCTTTCTTT. Together with reference TRBV9 and TRBJ1-1, the CDR3 gives the full variable domain: DSGVTQTPKHLITATGQRVTLRCSPRSGDLSVYWYQQSLDQGLQFLIQYYNGEERAKGNILERFSAQQFPDLHSELNLSSLELGDSALYFCASSPLLNTEAFFGQGTRLTVV.